Listed here are 15 T cell receptor beta chains from one sample, sequenced in a study of control samples from healthy donors and cancer patients. Sequencing used immunoSEQ multiplex PCR; TCRdb keeps in-frame clones, though not all of them. The sample has fewer than 30,000 clones; approximately 90% are singletons. The specimen sequenced was PBMCs. These receptors all come from a woman between 35 and 50 years old with lung cancer.

The rearrangement joins TRBV25-1 to TRBJ1-3; unclear D gene. The V end lost 2 bases, the J end lost 0 bases, and 11 bases lay between the germline ends. The CDR3 has 16 amino acids. Germline V gives CDR1 MGHDK, CDR2 SYGVNS. The CDR3 spells CASSEVASASGNTIYF. The CDR3 nucleotides are TGTGCCAGCAGTGAAGTAGCGAGCGCCTCTGGAAACACCATATATTTT.

The chain is built from TRBV19 and TRBJ1-2, with 8 bases matching TRBD1. The germline V gene has CDR1 LNHDA and CDR2 SQIVND (reference sequence). With V trimmed by 2 bases and J by 4 bases, 18 bases remained unmatched. This CDR3 region has 19 residues. CDR3 coding DNA: TGTGCCAGTAGTATAAAGAGGACAGGGCAAGGTTTAATGGTCTATGGCTACACCTTC. Translated: CASSIKRTGQGLMVYGYTF. The full variable domain, in which reference TRBV19 and TRBJ1-2 provide the parts outside the CDR3, is DGGITQSPKYLFRKEGQNVTLSCEQNLNHDAMYWYRQDPGQGLRLIYYSQIVNDFQKGDIAEGYSVSREKKESFPLTVTSAQKNPTAFYLCASSIKRTGQGLMVYGYTFGSGTRLTVV.

J is TRBJ1-4 and V is TRBV19; 7 positions agree with TRBD1. The CDR3 has 12 residues. Germline V CDR1 and CDR2: LNHDA, SQIVND (reference sequence). J lost 8 bases, V lost 6 bases, and 3 bases had no gene match. The CDR3 DNA follows: TGTGCCAGTAGACAGGGGAGCGAAAAACTGTTTTTT. Encoded protein: CASRQGSEKLFF.

This clone was detected once. The J gene is TRBJ2-2, the V gene TRBV7-8; D unclear. V lost 7 bases, J lost 5 bases, and 20 bases lay in between. The CDR3 covers 16 residues. Germline lookup yields CDR1 SGHVS and CDR2 FQNEAQ. The CDR3 spells CASNFHKDEITGELFF. As DNA, the CDR3 is TGTGCCAGCAACTTTCACAAGGACGAAATTACCGGGGAGCTGTTTTTT.

This chain joins TRBV3-1 (or the pseudogene TRBV3-2) and TRBJ2-1, with D perhaps TRBD2 (6 bases). The germline V gene encodes CDR1 LGHDT and CDR2 YNNKEL (reference sequence). V shed 4 bases and J shed 4 bases, with 11 bases lying between them. This CDR3 region has 14 residues. The CDR3: CASSPYGGYNEQFF. The CDR3 DNA reads TGTGCCAGCAGCCCCTATGGGGGGTACAATGAGCAGTTCTTC.

This clone turned up a few times. The chain joins TRBV19 to TRBJ1-1; unclear D gene. Germline V gene data show CDR1 as LNHDA and CDR2 as SQIVND (reference sequence). The CDR3 loop spans 12 amino acids. Trimming took 5 bases from V and 4 from J, leaving 8 bases between them. CDR3 bases: TGTGCCAGTAGTCAGGCCAGCACTGAAGCTTTCTTT. The encoded protein is CASSQASTEAFF.

This sequence joins TRBV5-1 and TRBJ2-5; 9 nucleotides agree with TRBD2. This CDR3 spans 15 amino acids. V shed 3 bases, J shed 1 base, and the junction held 4 bases outside the gene matches. CDR1 SGHRS and CDR2 YFSETQ come from the germline V gene. The CDR3 loop reads CASSSSSGAQETQYF. Here the CDR3 DNA reads TGCGCCAGCAGCTCGTCTAGCGGGGCCCAAGAGACCCAGTACTTC.

The rearrangement uses TRBV6-2 or TRBV6-3 and TRBJ2-1, with 12 bases that match TRBD2. The V gene's germline CDR1 is MNHEY and CDR2 SVGEGT. V lost 4 bases and J lost 2; bases outside the gene matches: 9. This CDR3 has 18 residues. The CDR3 nucleotides read TGTGCCAGCAGTTGGGCCCTAGCGGGGGGGCCGGCCTACAATGAGCAGTTCTTC. Translating it yields CASSWALAGGPAYNEQFF.

V is TRBV25-1 and J is TRBJ1-3; a possible D gene is TRBD1 (5 bases). The germline V and J ends were trimmed by 4 bases and 1 base, with 11 bases remaining between them. CDR3 length equals 15 residues. Per germline, CDR1 MGHDK and CDR2 SYGVNS. Here the CDR3 reads CASSASGVSGNTIYF. In DNA form, the CDR3 reads TGTGCCAGCAGTGCCTCGGGGGTATCTGGAAACACCATATATTTT. The full variable domain, its missing parts supplied by reference TRBV25-1 and TRBJ1-3, is EADIYQTPRYLVIGTGKKITLECSQTMGHDKMYWYQQDPGMELHLIHYSYGVNSTEKGDLSSESTVSRIRTEHFPLTLESARPSHTSQYLCASSASGVSGNTIYFGEGSWLTVV.

The chain is built from TRBV6-6 and TRBJ2-7; no clear D. The CDR3 covers 12 residues. Deletions cut 2 bases from V and 5 bases from J, with 7 bases between. CDR1 and CDR2 (germline): MNHNY, SVGAGI (reference sequence). CDR3 DNA sequence: TGTGCCAGCAGTTACACCCTACACGAGCAGTACTTC. It translates to CASSYTLHEQYF.

The gene calls are TRBV30 and TRBJ2-4, with 8 bases that match TRBD2. J lost 7 bases, V lost 3 bases, and 5 bases had no gene match. This CDR3 contains 13 residues. In germline, CDR1 is GTSNPN, CDR2 SVGIG (reference sequence). CDR3 residues: CAWRPPGGNIQYF. The CDR3 coding sequence is TGTGCCTGGAGACCACCGGGAGGGAACATTCAGTACTTC.

The rearrangement links TRBV30 to TRBJ2-2; tentative D call: TRBD1 (6 bases). The length of the CDR3 is 17 residues. V was cut by 3 bases and J by 6 bases, with 23 bases left in between. CDR1 and CDR2 (germline): GTSNPN, SVGIG (reference sequence). CDR3: CAWSHLFRGKGAGELFF. The DNA of the CDR3 is TGTGCCTGGAGCCACCTCTTCAGGGGTAAAGGGGCCGGGGAGCTGTTTTTT.

V gene TRBV28 combines with J gene TRBJ2-3; 11 bases line up with TRBD2. CDR1 is MDHEN, CDR2 SYDVKM, per germline. With V trimmed by 11 bases and J by 4 bases, 5 bases remained unmatched. This CDR3 has 13 amino acids. In DNA, the CDR3 is TGTGCCGGTAGCGGGGGGGCCGCAGATACGCAGTATTTT. Protein product: CAGSGGAADTQYF. Looking up the rest from reference TRBV28 and TRBJ2-3 gives the full variable domain: DVKVTQSSRYLVKRTGEKVFLECVQDMDHENMFWYRQDPGLGLRLIYFSYDVKMKEKGDIPEGYSVSREKKERFSLILESASTNQTSMYLCAGSGGAADTQYFGPGTRLTVL.

This clone is a singleton in its sample. The V call is TRBV5-6, the J call TRBJ1-1; unclear D gene. Trimming took 1 base from V and 1 from J, leaving 5 bases between them. CDR1 is SGHDT and CDR2 is YYEEEE in the germline V gene. The CDR3 is 13 amino acids. The CDR3 bases are TGTGCCAGCAGCTTGACGGGGAACACTGAAGCTTTCTTT. It encodes CASSLTGNTEAFF.

This clone was seen only a few times. This rearrangement joins TRBV15 to TRBJ1-1; D perhaps matches TRBD1 (5 bases). CDR1 and CDR2 (germline): LNHNV, YYDKDF (reference sequence). The CDR3 has 16 amino acids. Between the trimmed V and J ends, which lost 0 bases and 1 base, there was a span of 12 bases. The CDR3 is CATSRERGQGNTEAFF. In nucleotides, the CDR3 is TGTGCCACCAGCAGAGAGAGGGGCCAGGGGAACACTGAAGCTTTCTTT.